This is a list of T cell receptor beta chains from one sample in a study of T cells in Graves' hyperthyroidism and ophthalmopathy. MiXCR, applied by TCRdb to the multiplex PCR reads, yields one record per CDR3 protein. This table holds over 250,000 distinct CDR3 sequences, 25% to 30% found once. The specimen sequenced was blood. The receptors were gathered from a man aged 35-49 years with Graves' hyperthyroidism that later progressed to Graves' ophthalmopathy. Each CDR3 is given with its conserved first and last residue. The order of the fields is D gene, V gene, clone size, J gene, CDR3 protein, CDR3 DNA. A D gene is named only where the DNA matches it firmly. Only some rows state a clone size, as once, few, many or a class for expanded clones.

d_gene: TRBD2
v_gene: TRBV2
abundance: many
j_gene: TRBJ2-7
CDR3aa: CASDFSGTSYEQYF
CDR3nt: TGTGCCAGCGATTTTAGCGGGACCTCCTACGAGCAGTACTTC

d_gene: NA
v_gene: TRBV28
abundance: many
j_gene: TRBJ2-5
CDR3aa: CASSFKALQTQYF
CDR3nt: TGTGCCAGCAGTTTTAAAGCTCTGCAGACCCAGTACTTC

d_gene: TRBD1
v_gene: TRBV6-1
abundance: NA
j_gene: TRBJ1-5
CDR3aa: CASSRTGRDQPQHF
CDR3nt: TGTGCCAGCAGTAGGACAGGGAGGGATCAGCCCCAGCATTTT

d_gene: TRBD1
v_gene: TRBV27
abundance: NA
j_gene: TRBJ2-5
CDR3aa: CASRGTGGIAKTQYF
CDR3nt: TGTGCCAGCAGGGGAACAGGGGGCATCGCGAAGACCCAGTACTTC

d_gene: TRBD2
v_gene: TRBV13
abundance: many
j_gene: TRBJ2-1
CDR3aa: CASSSPGLAIYEQFF
CDR3nt: TGTGCCAGCAGCTCTCCGGGACTAGCTATATATGAGCAGTTCTTC

d_gene: NA
v_gene: TRBV19
abundance: many
j_gene: TRBJ1-5
CDR3aa: CASSKGTDSQPQHF
CDR3nt: TGTGCCAGTAGTAAGGGGACCGACAGTCAGCCCCAGCATTTT

d_gene: TRBD2
v_gene: TRBV27
abundance: many
j_gene: TRBJ2-7
CDR3aa: CASSFSGIEQYF
CDR3nt: TGTGCCAGCAGCTTTAGCGGGATTGAGCAGTACTTC

d_gene: TRBD2
v_gene: TRBV28
abundance: NA
j_gene: TRBJ2-5
CDR3aa: CASSLLAGGPETQYF
CDR3nt: TGTGCCAGCAGTTTACTAGCGGGGGGGCCAGAGACCCAGTACTTC

d_gene: NA
v_gene: TRBV20-1
abundance: many
j_gene: TRBJ1-5
CDR3aa: CSAIPGQSGLFHQPQHF
CDR3nt: TGCAGTGCTATTCCGGGACAATCGGGGTTGTTCCATCAGCCCCAGCATTTT

d_gene: NA
v_gene: TRBV29-1
abundance: many
j_gene: TRBJ1-1
CDR3aa: CSSWGGREMYTEAFF
CDR3nt: TGCAGCTCCTGGGGCGGCAGGGAAATGTACACTGAAGCTTTCTTT

d_gene: NA
v_gene: TRBV18
abundance: many
j_gene: TRBJ2-2
CDR3aa: CASSPSPSGELFF
CDR3nt: TGTGCCAGCTCCCCTTCGCCCTCCGGGGAGCTGTTTTTT

d_gene: NA
v_gene: TRBV28
abundance: NA
j_gene: TRBJ2-2
CDR3aa: CASSLTLGRLGSAGELFF
CDR3nt: TGTGCCAGCAGCTTAACCCTGGGTCGACTCGGATCTGCGGGGGAGCTGTTTTTT

d_gene: NA
v_gene: TRBV20-1
abundance: few
j_gene: TRBJ2-7
CDR3aa: CSASPGAYEQYF
CDR3nt: TGCAGTGCTAGCCCGGGGGCCTACGAGCAGTACTTC

d_gene: NA
v_gene: TRBV10-3
abundance: NA
j_gene: TRBJ2-5
CDR3aa: CAARTQETQYF
CDR3nt: TGTGCCGCCAGAACTCAAGAGACCCAGTACTTC

d_gene: NA
v_gene: TRBV20-1
abundance: many
j_gene: TRBJ1-2
CDR3aa: CSARDPGADANYGYTF
CDR3nt: TGCAGTGCTAGAGATCCTGGGGCGGACGCTAACTATGGCTACACCTTC

d_gene: TRBD1
v_gene: TRBV27
abundance: NA
j_gene: TRBJ1-1
CDR3aa: CASSSRQGYTEAFF
CDR3nt: TGTGCCAGCAGTAGTCGACAGGGATACACTGAAGCTTTCTTT

d_gene: NA
v_gene: TRBV28
abundance: NA
j_gene: TRBJ2-7
CDR3aa: CASSLTPEPPQQYF
CDR3nt: TGTGCCAGCAGTTTAACACCCGAACCACCACAGCAGTACTTC

d_gene: TRBD2
v_gene: TRBV25-1
abundance: many
j_gene: TRBJ2-7
CDR3aa: CASKPSGSYEQYF
CDR3nt: TGTGCCAGCAAACCTAGCGGGAGTTACGAGCAGTACTTC

d_gene: NA
v_gene: TRBV12-3/TRBV12-4
abundance: once
j_gene: TRBJ2-7
CDR3aa: CASSMDPNRGEQYF
CDR3nt: TGTGCCAGCAGTATGGACCCTAATCGAGGGGAGCAGTACTTC

d_gene: NA
v_gene: TRBV6-5
abundance: NA
j_gene: TRBJ1-3
CDR3aa: CASSSSYVSGNTIYF
CDR3nt: TGTGCCAGCAGTTCCTCTTACGTCTCTGGAAACACCATATATTTT

d_gene: NA
v_gene: TRBV6-5
abundance: many
j_gene: TRBJ1-2
CDR3aa: CASSYAAGPYGYTF
CDR3nt: TGTGCCAGCAGTTACGCGGCTGGACCCTATGGCTACACCTTC

d_gene: TRBD1
v_gene: TRBV11-2
abundance: NA
j_gene: TRBJ2-7
CDR3aa: CASSPGTGFYEQNF
CDR3nt: TGTGCCAGCAGCCCCGGGACAGGGTTCTACGAGCAGAACTTC

d_gene: NA
v_gene: TRBV20-1
abundance: NA
j_gene: TRBJ2-7
CDR3aa: CSARDIPYEQYF
CDR3nt: TGCAGTGCAAGGGACATTCCCTACGAGCAGTACTTC

d_gene: NA
v_gene: TRBV4-1
abundance: many
j_gene: TRBJ1-2
CDR3aa: CASREGLRNYGYTF
CDR3nt: TGCGCCAGCAGGGAAGGGCTGAGGAACTATGGCTACACCTTC

d_gene: NA
v_gene: TRBV20-1
abundance: many
j_gene: TRBJ1-1
CDR3aa: CSGLRGQDKAFF
CDR3nt: TGCAGTGGTCTTCGGGGGCAGGATAAAGCTTTCTTT

d_gene: NA
v_gene: TRBV11-2
abundance: many
j_gene: TRBJ2-7
CDR3aa: CASSLLGRQDYYEQYF
CDR3nt: TGTGCCAGCAGCTTATTAGGTCGACAGGACTATTACGAGCAGTACTTC

d_gene: NA
v_gene: TRBV12-3/TRBV12-4
abundance: NA
j_gene: TRBJ1-2
CDR3aa: CASTPQAGYGYTF
CDR3nt: TGTGCCAGCACCCCGCAGGCCGGCTATGGCTACACCTTC

d_gene: NA
v_gene: TRBV5-4
abundance: many
j_gene: TRBJ2-7
CDR3aa: CASSHDWGYEQYF
CDR3nt: TGTGCCAGCAGTCATGATTGGGGCTACGAGCAGTACTTC

d_gene: NA
v_gene: TRBV10-3
abundance: many
j_gene: TRBJ1-5
CDR3aa: CAISDSGGNQPQHF
CDR3nt: TGTGCCATCAGTGATTCAGGGGGCAATCAGCCCCAGCATTTT

d_gene: TRBD1
v_gene: TRBV7-8
abundance: many
j_gene: TRBJ2-7
CDR3aa: CASSIQTLGQGAYEQYF
CDR3nt: TGTGCCAGCAGCATACAAACCTTAGGGCAGGGGGCATACGAGCAGTACTTC

d_gene: NA
v_gene: TRBV20-1
abundance: many
j_gene: TRBJ2-7
CDR3aa: CSASGGIGGYEQYF
CDR3nt: TGCAGTGCTAGTGGCGGGATTGGTGGCTACGAGCAGTACTTC

d_gene: TRBD1
v_gene: TRBV27
abundance: many
j_gene: TRBJ1-1
CDR3aa: CATRDRRNTEAFF
CDR3nt: TGTGCCACCAGGGACAGGAGGAACACTGAAGCTTTCTTT

d_gene: NA
v_gene: TRBV6-1
abundance: NA
j_gene: TRBJ1-5
CDR3aa: CASRKQGRNQPQHF
CDR3nt: TGTGCCAGCAGGAAGCAGGGCCGCAATCAGCCCCAGCATTTT

d_gene: NA
v_gene: TRBV20-1
abundance: many
j_gene: TRBJ2-5
CDR3aa: CSARYPGETQYF
CDR3nt: TGCAGTGCTAGGTACCCAGGGGAGACCCAGTACTTC

d_gene: TRBD2
v_gene: TRBV6-1
abundance: many
j_gene: TRBJ2-7
CDR3aa: CASALAGGPYEQYF
CDR3nt: TGTGCCAGCGCACTAGCGGGAGGGCCCTACGAGCAGTACTTC

d_gene: NA
v_gene: TRBV12-3/TRBV12-4
abundance: few
j_gene: TRBJ1-1
CDR3aa: CASTETMNTEAFF
CDR3nt: TGTGCCAGCACCGAAACAATGAACACTGAAGCTTTCTTT

d_gene: NA
v_gene: TRBV24-1
abundance: many
j_gene: TRBJ2-2
CDR3aa: CATSSGGARTGELFF
CDR3nt: TGTGCCACCAGTTCAGGGGGGGCGCGCACCGGGGAGCTGTTTTTT

d_gene: NA
v_gene: TRBV27
abundance: few
j_gene: TRBJ1-1
CDR3aa: CASSRKSFTEAFF
CDR3nt: TGTGCCAGCAGTCGGAAGTCGTTCACTGAAGCTTTCTTT

d_gene: TRBD2
v_gene: TRBV28
abundance: many
j_gene: TRBJ2-2
CDR3aa: CASRRSGRASGELFF
CDR3nt: TGTGCCAGCAGGAGGAGCGGGAGGGCCAGCGGGGAGCTGTTTTTT

d_gene: TRBD2
v_gene: TRBV7-2
abundance: NA
j_gene: TRBJ2-5
CDR3aa: CASSLLLAGGQETQYF
CDR3nt: TGTGCCAGCAGCTTACTCCTAGCGGGGGGGCAAGAGACCCAGTACTTC

d_gene: TRBD1
v_gene: TRBV20-1
abundance: few
j_gene: TRBJ1-2
CDR3aa: CSASGQGNYGYTF
CDR3nt: TGCAGTGCTAGTGGACAGGGCAACTATGGCTACACCTTC

d_gene: TRBD2
v_gene: TRBV12-3/TRBV12-4
abundance: NA
j_gene: TRBJ2-7
CDR3aa: CASSYTSGRSYEQYF
CDR3nt: TGTGCCAGCAGTTATACTAGCGGGAGGAGCTACGAGCAGTACTTC

d_gene: NA
v_gene: TRBV5-1
abundance: NA
j_gene: TRBJ1-1
CDR3aa: CASSLVGAGVVNTEAFF
CDR3nt: TGCGCCAGCAGCTTGGTGGGGGCAGGGGTGGTGAACACTGAAGCTTTCTTT